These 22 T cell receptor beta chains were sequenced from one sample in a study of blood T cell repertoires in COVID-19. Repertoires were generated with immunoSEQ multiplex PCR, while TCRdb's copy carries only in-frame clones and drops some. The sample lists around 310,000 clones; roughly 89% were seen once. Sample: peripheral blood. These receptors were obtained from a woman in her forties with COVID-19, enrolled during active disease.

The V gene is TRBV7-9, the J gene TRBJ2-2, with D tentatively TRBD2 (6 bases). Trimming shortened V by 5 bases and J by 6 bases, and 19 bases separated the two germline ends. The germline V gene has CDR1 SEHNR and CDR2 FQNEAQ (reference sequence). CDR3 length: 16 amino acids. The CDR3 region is CASSPPGLSSSGELFF. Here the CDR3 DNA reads TGTGCCAGCAGCCCTCCGGGACTGTCTAGTTCCGGGGAGCTGTTTTTT. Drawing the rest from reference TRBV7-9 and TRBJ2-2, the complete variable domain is DTGVSQNPRHKITKRGQNVTFRCDPISEHNRLYWYRQTLGQGPEFLTYFQNEAQLEKSRLLSDRFSAERPKGSFSTLEIQRTEQGDSAMYLCASSPPGLSSSGELFFGEGSRLTVL.

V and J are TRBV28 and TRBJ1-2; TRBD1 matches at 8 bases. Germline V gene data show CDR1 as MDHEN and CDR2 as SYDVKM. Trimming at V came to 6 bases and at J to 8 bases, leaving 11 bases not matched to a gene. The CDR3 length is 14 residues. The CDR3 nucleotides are TGTGCCAGCAGCGGGGACAGGACGGGGAGGGGCTACACCTTC. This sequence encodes CASSGDRTGRGYTF.

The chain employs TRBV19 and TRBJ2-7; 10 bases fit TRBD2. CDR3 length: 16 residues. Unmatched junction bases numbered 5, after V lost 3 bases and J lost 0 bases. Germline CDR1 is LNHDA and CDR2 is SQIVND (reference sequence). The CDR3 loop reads CASSIDRLAGSYEQYF. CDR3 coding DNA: TGTGCCAGTAGTATCGACAGACTAGCGGGCTCCTACGAGCAGTACTTC. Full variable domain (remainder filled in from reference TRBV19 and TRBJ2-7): DGGITQSPKYLFRKEGQNVTLSCEQNLNHDAMYWYRQDPGQGLRLIYYSQIVNDFQKGDIAEGYSVSREKKESFPLTVTSAQKNPTAFYLCASSIDRLAGSYEQYFGPGTRLTVT.

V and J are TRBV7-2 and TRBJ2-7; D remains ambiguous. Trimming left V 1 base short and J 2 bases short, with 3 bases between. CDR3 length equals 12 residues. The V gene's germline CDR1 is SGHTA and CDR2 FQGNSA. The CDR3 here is CASSLVAYEQYF. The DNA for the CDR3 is TGTGCCAGCAGCTTAGTAGCCTACGAGCAGTACTTC. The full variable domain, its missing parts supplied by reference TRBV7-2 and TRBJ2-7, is GAGVSQSPSNKVTEKGKDVELRCDPISGHTALYWYRQSLGQGLEFLIYFQGNSAPDKSGLPSDRFSAERTGGSVSTLTIQRTQQEDSAVYLCASSLVAYEQYFGPGTRLTVT.

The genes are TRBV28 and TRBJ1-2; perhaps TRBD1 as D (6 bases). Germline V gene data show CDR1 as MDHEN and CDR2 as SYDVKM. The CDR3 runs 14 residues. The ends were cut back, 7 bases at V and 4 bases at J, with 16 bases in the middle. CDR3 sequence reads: CASIMGAGGYGYTF. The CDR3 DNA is TGTGCCAGCATTATGGGGGCTGGAGGCTATGGCTACACCTTC.

In nucleotides, the CDR3 is TGTGCCAGCATCCGGGGGGCGAATGGCTACACCTTC. Amino acid sequence: CASIRGANGYTF. The chain couples TRBV2 to TRBJ1-2; maybe TRBD1 (6 bases). This CDR3 spans 12 amino acids. V shed 7 bases and J shed 6 bases, with 12 bases lying between them. The germline V gene encodes CDR1 SNHLY and CDR2 FYNNEI.

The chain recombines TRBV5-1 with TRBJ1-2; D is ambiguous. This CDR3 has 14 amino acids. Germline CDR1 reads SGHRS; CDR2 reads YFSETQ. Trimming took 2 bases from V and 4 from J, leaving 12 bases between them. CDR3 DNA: TGCGCCAGCAGCTTTATGACGGAGAGCTATGGCTACACCTTC. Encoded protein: CASSFMTESYGYTF.

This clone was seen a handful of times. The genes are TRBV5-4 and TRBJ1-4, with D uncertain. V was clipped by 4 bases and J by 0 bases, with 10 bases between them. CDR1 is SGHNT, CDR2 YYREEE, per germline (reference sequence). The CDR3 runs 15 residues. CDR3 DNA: TGTGCCAGCAGCCCATCAGGTGCAACTAATGAAAAACTGTTTTTT. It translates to CASSPSGATNEKLFF.

The CDR3, as DNA: TGCGCCAGCAGCTTGTCAAGACTGAGAAAAGAGACCCAGTACTTC. It encodes CASSLSRLRKETQYF. This sequence joins TRBV5-1 and TRBJ2-5; D is ambiguous. The CDR3 sequence is 15 residues long. Trimming took off 1 base at V and 3 bases at J, with 13 bases between the two ends. Germline-derived CDR1 and CDR2 are SGHRS and YFSETQ.

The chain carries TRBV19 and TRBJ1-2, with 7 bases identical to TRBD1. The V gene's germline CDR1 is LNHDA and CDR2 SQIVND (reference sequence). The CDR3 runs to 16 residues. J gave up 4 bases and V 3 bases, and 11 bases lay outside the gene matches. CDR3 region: CASSMEPRPGGYGYTF. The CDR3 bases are TGTGCCAGTAGTATGGAGCCACGGCCAGGGGGCTATGGCTACACCTTC.

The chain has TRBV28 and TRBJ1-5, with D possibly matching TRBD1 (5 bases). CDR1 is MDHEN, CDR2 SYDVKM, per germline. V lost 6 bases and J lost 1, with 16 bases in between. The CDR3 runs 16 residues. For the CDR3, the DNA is TGTGCCAGCAGCCCCGGACGGGGGATAAGCAATCAGCCCCAGCATTTT. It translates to CASSPGRGISNQPQHF.

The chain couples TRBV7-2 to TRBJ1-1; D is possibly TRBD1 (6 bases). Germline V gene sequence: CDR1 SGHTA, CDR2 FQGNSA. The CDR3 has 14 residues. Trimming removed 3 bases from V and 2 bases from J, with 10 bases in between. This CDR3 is CASSFWGLNTEAFF. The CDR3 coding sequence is TGTGCCAGCAGCTTTTGGGGGCTCAACACTGAAGCTTTCTTT.

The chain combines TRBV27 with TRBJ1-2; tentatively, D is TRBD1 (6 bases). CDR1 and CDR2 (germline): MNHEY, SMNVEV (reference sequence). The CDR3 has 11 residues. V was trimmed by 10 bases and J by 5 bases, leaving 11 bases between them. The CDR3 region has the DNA TGTGCCACCTCCCAGGGGTATGGCTACACCTTC. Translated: CATSQGYGYTF.

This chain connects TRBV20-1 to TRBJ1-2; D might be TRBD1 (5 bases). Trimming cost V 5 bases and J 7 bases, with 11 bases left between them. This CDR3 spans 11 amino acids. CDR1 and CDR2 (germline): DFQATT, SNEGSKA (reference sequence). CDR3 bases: TGCAGTGCTTCGACAGCCCCTGGCTACACCTTC. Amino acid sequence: CSASTAPGYTF.

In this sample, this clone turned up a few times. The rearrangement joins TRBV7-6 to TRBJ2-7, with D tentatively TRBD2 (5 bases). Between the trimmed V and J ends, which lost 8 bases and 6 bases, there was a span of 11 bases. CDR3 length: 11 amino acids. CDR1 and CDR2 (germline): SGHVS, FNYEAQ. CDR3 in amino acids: CASAEGFEQYF. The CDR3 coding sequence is TGTGCCAGCGCCGAGGGATTCGAGCAGTACTTC.

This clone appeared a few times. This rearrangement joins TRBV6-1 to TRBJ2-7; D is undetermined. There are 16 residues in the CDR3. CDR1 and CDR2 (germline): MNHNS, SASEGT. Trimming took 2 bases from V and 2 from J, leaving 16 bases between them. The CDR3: CASSESEKRIAYEQYF. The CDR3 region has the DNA TGTGCCAGCAGTGAAAGTGAGAAGAGAATCGCCTACGAGCAGTACTTC.

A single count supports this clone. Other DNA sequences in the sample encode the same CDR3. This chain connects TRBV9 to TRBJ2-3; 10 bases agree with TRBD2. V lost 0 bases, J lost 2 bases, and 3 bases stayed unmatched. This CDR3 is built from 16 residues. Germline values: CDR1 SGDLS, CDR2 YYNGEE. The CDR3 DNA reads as TGTGCCAGCAGCGTAGGGACTAGCGGATACACAGATACGCAGTATTTT. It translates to CASSVGTSGYTDTQYF.

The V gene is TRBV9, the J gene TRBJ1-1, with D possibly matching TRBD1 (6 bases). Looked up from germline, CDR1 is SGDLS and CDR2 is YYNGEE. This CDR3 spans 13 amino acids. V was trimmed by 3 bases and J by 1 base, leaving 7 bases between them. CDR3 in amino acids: CASSAGQNTEAFF. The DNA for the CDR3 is TGTGCCAGCAGCGCGGGACAGAACACTGAAGCTTTCTTT.

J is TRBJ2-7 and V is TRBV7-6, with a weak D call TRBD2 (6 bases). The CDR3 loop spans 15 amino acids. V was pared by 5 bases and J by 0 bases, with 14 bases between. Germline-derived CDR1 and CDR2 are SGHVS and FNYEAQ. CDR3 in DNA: TGTGCCAGCAGCCGGGGACTCCTGAGCTCCTACGAGCAGTACTTC. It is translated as CASSRGLLSSYEQYF. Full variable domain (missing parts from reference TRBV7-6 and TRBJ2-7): GAGVSQSPRYKVTKRGQDVALRCDPISGHVSLYWYRQALGQGPEFLTYFNYEAQQDKSGLPNDRFSAERPEGSISTLTIQRTEQRDSAMYRCASSRGLLSSYEQYFGPGTRLTVT.

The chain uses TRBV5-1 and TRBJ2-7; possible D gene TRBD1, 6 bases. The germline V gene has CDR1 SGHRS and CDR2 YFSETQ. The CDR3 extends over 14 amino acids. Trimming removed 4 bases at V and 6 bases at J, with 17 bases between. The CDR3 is CASSERDTEGEQYF. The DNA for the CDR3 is TGCGCCAGCAGCGAGAGGGACACCGAGGGCGAGCAGTACTTC.

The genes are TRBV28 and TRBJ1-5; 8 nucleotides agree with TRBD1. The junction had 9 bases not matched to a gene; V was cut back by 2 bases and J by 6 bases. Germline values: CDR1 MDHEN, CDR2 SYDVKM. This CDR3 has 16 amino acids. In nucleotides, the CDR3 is TGTGCCAGCAGTTTAAATGCGGACAGGGTGGCTCAGCCCCAGCATTTT. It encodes CASSLNADRVAQPQHF.

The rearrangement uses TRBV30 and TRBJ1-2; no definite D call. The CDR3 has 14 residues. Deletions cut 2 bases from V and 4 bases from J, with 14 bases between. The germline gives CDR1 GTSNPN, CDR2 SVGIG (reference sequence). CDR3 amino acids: CAWSRSLVGYGYTF. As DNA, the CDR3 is TGTGCCTGGAGTAGGTCACTAGTGGGCTATGGCTACACCTTC.